This T cell receptor (beta chain) was found in a study of regulatory T cells in long-lasting Graves disease. Study-wide points: Persistent disease samples used TRBV28, TRBJ1-2 and TRBJ2-5 preferentially.

Time point reported: newly diagnosed GD, antithyroid drugs for less than 3 months. Extracted PBMC RNA gave rise to the TCR library. The V and J ends lost 10 bases and 0 bases respectively, with 14 bases between them. CDR3 length: 14 amino acids. Notes on this clonotype: The antigen remains undetermined.

Sequencing libraries for TCR beta were prepared with iRepertoire HTBI primers and Arm-PCR of CDR3 regions. From the multiplex PCR reads, TCRdb called clonotypes with MiXCR, one entry per CDR3 protein. The repertoire includes about 200,000 distinct CDR3 sequences, around 17% of them detected once, and approximately 20% sits in the top ten. This receptor was taken from a female donor with Graves disease. The gene calls are TRBV12-3 or TRBV12-4 and TRBJ2-3; TRBD2 might be the D (5 bases). The input for sequencing was peripheral blood mononuclear cells (PBMCs), taken at new diagnosis, from a patient treated with antithyroid drugs. CDR3 amino acids: CATEDWESTDTQYF. CDR3 nucleotides: TGTGCCACCGAGGACTGGGAGAGCACAGATACGCAGTATTTT.